These T cell receptor beta chains were read from a single sample in a study of cytomegalovirus exposure and HLA in healthy donors. Here immunoSEQ multiplex PCR was the method, and the copy in TCRdb shows in-frame clones only, minus some. The sample holds about 270,000 clones, around 85% seen once. The sequenced sample consisted of PBMCs. These receptors came from a woman younger than 30 in good health and CMV-seronegative. CDR3s include the opening cysteine and the closing phenylalanine or tryptophan. D genes are given only for firm matches. Clone size is not always given. Where it is, it says once, few, many or a class for expanded clones.

>TRBV6-6|NA|NA|TRBJ2-7
CASSYPYRDSYEQYF
TGTGCCAGCAGTTACCCTTACAGGGACTCCTACGAGCAGTACTTC
>TRBV10-1|NA|NA|TRBJ1-5
CASSAGQLNQPQHF
TGCGCCAGCAGTGCCGGACAGCTCAATCAGCCCCAGCATTTT
>TRBV2|NA|NA|TRBJ1-5
CASSVGGAQPQHF
TGTGCCAGCAGTGTCGGGGGGGCCCAGCCCCAGCATTTT
>TRBV13|NA|NA|TRBJ2-7
CASSRLGGYEQYF
TGTGCCAGCAGCCGTCTCGGAGGGTACGAGCAGTACTTC
>TRBV27|NA|NA|TRBJ1-2
CASSLKSGFEGSNYGYTF
TGTGCCAGCAGTCTCAAATCAGGGTTTGAAGGATCTAACTATGGCTACACCTTC
>TRBV7-9|NA|NA|TRBJ2-7
CASSLDNTYEQYF
TGTGCCAGCAGCTTGGACAACACCTACGAGCAGTACTTC
>TRBV6-5|NA|NA|TRBJ2-7
CASSLIDSNYEQYF
TGTGCCAGCAGTCTAATCGACAGTAACTACGAGCAGTACTTC
>TRBV9|TRBD1|once|TRBJ2-2
CASSVRQGANTGELFF
TGTGCCAGCAGCGTCCGACAGGGGGCCAACACCGGGGAGCTGTTTTTT
>TRBV7-9|TRBD1|NA|TRBJ2-2
CASSPTGQATGELFF
TGTGCCAGCAGCCCGACGGGACAGGCGACCGGGGAGCTGTTTTTT
>TRBV9|NA|once|TRBJ2-1
CASSVVLSGAYNEQFF
TGTGCCAGCAGCGTAGTCCTGAGTGGAGCCTACAATGAGCAGTTCTTC
>TRBV19|NA|NA|TRBJ2-1
CASSIWGESYNEQFF
TGTGCCAGTAGTATCTGGGGGGAATCCTACAATGAGCAGTTCTTC
>TRBV11-2|TRBD1|NA|TRBJ1-5
CASSSRQGDQPQHF
TGTGCCAGCAGCTCCCGACAGGGGGATCAGCCCCAGCATTTT
>TRBV11-3|NA|NA|TRBJ1-3
CASSPRAGNTIYF
TGTGCCAGCAGCCCGAGGGCTGGAAACACCATATATTTT
>TRBV30|NA|few|TRBJ2-7
CAWSQGSYTYEQYF
TGTGCCTGGAGTCAGGGATCCTACACCTACGAGCAGTACTTC
>TRBV11-3|NA|NA|TRBJ2-1
CASSIRDYNEQFF
TGTGCCAGCAGCATCCGGGACTACAATGAGCAGTTCTTC
>TRBV2|TRBD2|NA|TRBJ2-1
CATQTSFSYNEQFF
TGTGCCACCCAGACTAGCTTCTCCTACAATGAGCAGTTCTTC
>TRBV29-1|TRBD1|NA|TRBJ1-5
CSVGQGNQPQHF
TGCAGCGTTGGACAGGGGAATCAGCCCCAGCATTTT
>TRBV6-5|NA|NA|TRBJ1-4
CASSKSRDYNEKLFF
TGTGCCAGCAGTAAAAGCAGGGATTACAATGAAAAACTGTTTTTT